This paragraph covers one TCR beta chain sequence. This is likely a read error, given that the CDR3 carries no conserved phenylalanine or tryptophan at its end. No DNA is shown, since the ends of the CDR3 on it are uncertain; the CDR3 is the one TCRdb lists. The CDR3 totals 12 residues, both ends included. Germline V lookup: CDR1 SNHLY, CDR2 FYNNEI. Sequenced by immunoSEQ multiplex PCR; TCRdb stores in-frame clones only, minus some. The sample has roughly 40,000 clones, 85% to 90% seen once. This specimen belongs to a study of graft-versus-host responses after intestinal transplantation. In the study overall: Each patient got anti-thymocyte globulin induction, then tacrolimus and steroids for around 3 years.

This chain joins TRBV2 and TRBJ2-3; TRBD2 was called by the table and not checked on the DNA. The clonotype comes from a human patient who received an intestinal transplant, so some T cells may come from the graft donor. The input for sequencing was PBMCs, taken almost 270 days after transplant. The CDR3 is CASSYHSRGIWG.